The 19 T cell receptor beta chains listed next were all sequenced from one sample in a study of technical replicates of blood from several donors. The data were produced by immunoSEQ multiplex PCR, yet TCRdb's version contains in-frame clones alone and is incomplete. The sample holds 100,000 or so clones, less than 96% seen once. The sample taken for sequencing was T cells isolated from PBMCs. The receptors stem from a human donor in good health.

CDR3: CATGTSGRNEQFF. The CDR3 DNA follows: TGCGCCACTGGGACTAGCGGGAGGAATGAGCAGTTCTTC. The rearrangement uses TRBV5-1 and TRBJ2-1, with 15 bases matching TRBD2. The V gene's germline CDR1 is SGHRS and CDR2 YFSETQ. CDR3 length: 13 residues. The ends lost 9 bases at V and 7 bases at J; junction bases unmatched: 2.

The V call is TRBV7-2, the J call TRBJ2-3; 8 bases map to TRBD2. CDR1 is SGHTA, CDR2 FQGNSA, per germline. V was pared by 1 base and J by 2 bases, with 5 bases of the junction left unmatched. This CDR3 is built from 16 residues. This CDR3 is CASSLVGSGNTDTQYF. DNA for the CDR3: TGTGCCAGCAGCTTAGTTGGTAGCGGGAACACAGATACGCAGTATTTT.

This chain's CDR3 is CASSFRGTDTQYF. CDR3 nucleotides: TGTGCCAGCAGCTTCCGGGGCACAGATACGCAGTATTTT. This chain uses TRBV7-8 with TRBJ2-3; D ambiguous. Germline V gives CDR1 SGHVS, CDR2 FQNEAQ. The CDR3 consists of 13 residues. Trimming pared 3 bases from V and 1 base from J, leaving 5 bases between.

This chain uses TRBV4-1 with TRBJ2-7; TRBD2 matches at 10 bases. Germline CDR1 reads MGHRA; CDR2 reads YSYEKL. V lost 0 bases, J lost 0 bases, and 5 bases stayed unmatched. There are 17 residues in the CDR3. The CDR3 sequence is CASSQDPSGGLSYEQYF. The CDR3 nucleotides read TGCGCCAGCAGCCAAGATCCTAGCGGGGGCCTCTCCTACGAGCAGTACTTC.

Here the CDR3 reads CAWSLALRDRDGYTF. CDR3 DNA sequence: TGTGCCTGGAGTCTAGCCCTCCGGGACAGGGATGGCTACACCTTC. The rearrangement links TRBV30 to TRBJ1-2; the match to TRBD1 covers 9 bases. The CDR3 runs 15 residues. CDR1 and CDR2 from the germline V gene are GTSNPN and SVGIG (reference sequence). Trimming took 2 bases from V and 6 from J; bases not matched to a gene: 10.

The chain uses TRBV7-2 and TRBJ2-7; 7 bases map to TRBD1. Germline V lookup: CDR1 SGHTA, CDR2 FQGNSA. V lost 5 bases and J lost 2; bases outside the gene matches: 9. This CDR3 spans 15 amino acids. The CDR3 region has the DNA TGTGCCAGCAGCCTCTCCGGGACAGTAACCTACGAGCAGTACTTC. This codes for CASSLSGTVTYEQYF.

This chain connects TRBV29-1 to TRBJ2-7; tentatively, D is TRBD2 (5 bases). CDR1 is SQVTM, CDR2 ANQGSEA, per germline. The CDR3 sequence is 12 residues long. Trimming took 4 bases from V and 0 from J, leaving 7 bases between them. CDR3 in DNA: TGCAGCGTTGTTGCGGGCTCCTACGAGCAGTACTTC. It translates to CSVVAGSYEQYF.

This chain joins TRBV25-1 and TRBJ2-7; D ambiguous. This CDR3 spans 14 amino acids. The germline V gene encodes CDR1 MGHDK and CDR2 SYGVNS. V gave up 5 bases and J gave up 0 bases, with 11 bases separating them. The CDR3 reads CASSPRRNSYEQYF. CDR3 bases: TGTGCCAGCAGTCCACGGCGGAACTCCTACGAGCAGTACTTC.

This clone appeared a single time. J is TRBJ1-2 and V is TRBV13; 9 nucleotides agree with TRBD1. Germline CDR1 PRHDT, CDR2 FYEKMQ (reference sequence). After removal of 3 bases from V and 8 bases from J, the junction contained 10 bases not matched to a gene. The length of the CDR3 is 15 residues. Written as DNA, the CDR3 is TGTGCCAGCAGCTTGGGTGGACAGGGGATTCCGGGCTACACCTTC. It yields the protein CASSLGGQGIPGYTF.

The rearrangement joins TRBV6-1 to TRBJ1-4; the D is unclear. Trimming pared 3 bases from V and 5 bases from J, leaving 10 bases between. This CDR3 spans 14 amino acids. Germline CDR1 and CDR2: MNHNS and SASEGT. The chain's CDR3 is CASSEAWSNEKLFF. CDR3 in DNA: TGTGCCAGCAGTGAGGCCTGGTCAAATGAAAAACTGTTTTTT.

The chain couples TRBV4-1 to TRBJ2-1, with D maybe TRBD2 (6 bases). Looked up from germline, CDR1 is MGHRA and CDR2 is YSYEKL. The CDR3 is made up of 14 amino acids. Deletions cut 3 bases from V and 8 bases from J, with 14 bases between. CDR3 sequence reads: CASSHGLLAYEQFF. CDR3 nucleotides: TGCGCCAGCAGCCACGGTTTACTAGCCTATGAGCAGTTCTTC.

V and J are TRBV11-3 and TRBJ2-3; D uncertain. Germline V gene sequence: CDR1 SGHNT, CDR2 YENEEA. Between the trimmed V and J ends, which lost 0 bases and 1 base, there was a span of 5 bases. There are 14 residues in the CDR3. The CDR3 loop is CASSLEARTDTQYF. The CDR3 DNA reads TGTGCCAGCAGCTTAGAGGCCCGCACAGATACGCAGTATTTT. Together with reference TRBV11-3 and TRBJ2-3, the CDR3 gives the full variable domain: EAGVVQSPRYKIIEKKQPVAFWCNPISGHNTLYWYLQNLGQGPELLIRYENEEAVDDSQLPKDRFSAERLKGVDSTLKIQPAELGDSAVYLCASSLEARTDTQYFGPGTRLTVL.

CDR3 nucleotide sequence: TGTGCCAGTACCACGGGGTCGGTGGATTTCTACGAGCAGTACTTC. It is translated as CASTTGSVDFYEQYF. This chain connects TRBV19 to TRBJ2-7; maybe TRBD2 (5 bases). The CDR3 loop spans 15 amino acids. The V gene's germline CDR1 is LNHDA and CDR2 SQIVND (reference sequence). Trimming took off 7 bases at V and 3 bases at J, with 19 bases between the two ends. Complete variable domain (other parts from reference TRBV19 and TRBJ2-7): DGGITQSPKYLFRKEGQNVTLSCEQNLNHDAMYWYRQDPGQGLRLIYYSQIVNDFQKGDIAEGYSVSREKKESFPLTVTSAQKNPTAFYLCASTTGSVDFYEQYFGPGTRLTVT.

The J gene is TRBJ2-7, the V gene TRBV6-5, with TRBD1 matching 8 bases. Per germline, CDR1 MNHEY and CDR2 SVGAGI. V dropped 0 bases and J dropped 3; count of bases not matched to a gene: 4. The CDR3 has 15 amino acids. The CDR3 DNA follows: TGTGCCAGCAGTTACTCGGGGACAGGAGACTACGAGCAGTACTTC. Residues: CASSYSGTGDYEQYF.

The chain carries TRBV2 and TRBJ2-1, with 8 bases lining up with TRBD2. J was trimmed by 10 bases and V by 3 bases; bases with no gene match: 11. CDR3 length: 15 amino acids. The germline V gene has CDR1 SNHLY and CDR2 FYNNEI. CDR3 sequence: CASSDPGGPFKEQFF. For the CDR3, the DNA is TGTGCCAGCAGTGACCCGGGAGGGCCGTTTAAGGAGCAGTTCTTC.

This sequence joins TRBV18 and TRBJ1-3; no reliable D call. The CDR3 is 13 residues long. V was shortened by 1 base and J by 4 bases, with 5 bases between the two germline ends. Germline values: CDR1 KGHSH, CDR2 LQKENI. In DNA form, the CDR3 reads TGTGCCAGCTCACCACTACGGGGAAACACCATATATTTT. It encodes CASSPLRGNTIYF.

This chain links TRBV19 with TRBJ1-1, with D perhaps TRBD1 (5 bases). V was clipped by 3 bases and J by 3 bases, with 11 bases between them. Germline V gene lookup returns CDR1 LNHDA and CDR2 SQIVND (reference sequence). This CDR3 has 14 residues. CDR3 in amino acids: CASSIRGGDTEAFF. CDR3 sequence (DNA): TGTGCCAGTAGTATTCGGGGAGGGGACACTGAAGCTTTCTTT. The full variable domain, rest sourced from reference TRBV19 and TRBJ1-1, is DGGITQSPKYLFRKEGQNVTLSCEQNLNHDAMYWYRQDPGQGLRLIYYSQIVNDFQKGDIAEGYSVSREKKESFPLTVTSAQKNPTAFYLCASSIRGGDTEAFFGQGTRLTVV.

The rearrangement uses TRBV5-4 and TRBJ2-5; possible D gene TRBD1, 7 bases. CDR3 length: 15 amino acids. CDR1 SGHNT and CDR2 YYREEE come from the germline V gene (reference sequence). V lost 3 bases and J lost 4, with 16 bases in between. CDR3 in DNA: TGTGCCAGCAGCTCGCTGACAGGGAGGAGAGAGACCCAGTACTTC. Translating gives CASSSLTGRRETQYF.

V usage is TRBV6-1 and J usage is TRBJ2-2; 15 bases agree with TRBD2. Germline V gene data show CDR1 as MNHNS and CDR2 as SASEGT. With 4 bases clipped from V and 7 bases from J, the junction kept 4 bases outside the gene matches. This CDR3 contains 16 residues. The CDR3 protein is CASSAGTSGRNGELFF. The CDR3 DNA follows: TGTGCCAGCAGTGCCGGGACTAGCGGGAGGAACGGGGAGCTGTTTTTT.